This T cell receptor beta chain is drawn from a study of T cell repertoires in ileal Crohn's disease. The time point: neoterminal ileum biopsy at postoperative endoscopy, about 6 months after surgery. Profiled with immunoSEQ multiplex PCR; TCRdb holds only in-frame clones, not every one. There are about 15,000 clones in the sample; 78% occur only once, and around 4.1% lies in the top ten. Germline lookup yields CDR1 MNHEY and CDR2 SVGAGI. Trimming shortened V by 2 bases and J by 6 bases, and 13 bases separated the two germline ends. The CDR3 has 14 amino acids. This TCR was sampled from an adult with Crohn's disease. Sample: ileal tissue. The chain recombines TRBV6-5 with TRBJ1-1, with D maybe TRBD1 (5 bases). The CDR3 DNA follows: TGTGCCAGCAGTTACAAGCGGGGCAGACCTGAAGCTTTCTTT. The encoded protein is CASSYKRGRPEAFF.